One and the same sample provided the 7 T cell receptor beta chains below, sequenced in a study of blood T cell repertoires in COVID-19. TCRdb's table, derived via immunoSEQ multiplex PCR, lists solely in-frame clones and lacks some. The sample has 60,000 to 70,000 clones, roughly 85% seen once. The sample consisted of peripheral blood. All receptors come from a middle-aged man with acute or convalescent COVID-19.

This clone appeared once. This chain joins TRBV10-3 and TRBJ2-3; maybe TRBD2 (6 bases). Germline values: CDR1 ENHRY, CDR2 SYGVKD. This CDR3 has 15 residues. Between the trimmed V and J ends, which lost 2 bases and 5 bases, there was a span of 14 bases. CDR3 coding DNA: TGTGCCATCAGTGAGCGACTAGAGTGGGGAGATACGCAGTATTTT. It yields the protein CAISERLEWGDTQYF.

The CDR3 loop is CASRRQLQSTEAFF. The CDR3, as DNA: TGTGCCAGCAGACGACAGCTCCAGAGCACTGAAGCTTTCTTT. This rearrangement joins TRBV6-4 to TRBJ1-1, with D possibly being TRBD1 (5 bases). The CDR3 length is 14 residues. Trimming cost V 6 bases and J 4 bases, with 15 bases left between them. CDR1 is MRHNA, CDR2 SNTAGT, per germline.

The chain has TRBV10-1 and TRBJ2-1; no definite D call. The germline gives CDR1 WNHNN, CDR2 SYGVQD (reference sequence). V was clipped by 10 bases and J by 5 bases, with 15 bases between them. The CDR3 runs to 13 residues. The CDR3 coding sequence is TGCGCCATCCACCGGCGCGGCGACAATGAGCAGTTCTTC. This codes for CAIHRRGDNEQFF.

This clone appeared once. The sample has other DNA sequences that encode this CDR3 too. J is TRBJ1-1 and V is TRBV11-3; a possible D gene is TRBD1 (5 bases). Between the trimmed V and J ends, which lost 3 bases and 3 bases, there was a span of 8 bases. Germline values: CDR1 SGHNT, CDR2 YENEEA. The CDR3 sequence is 13 residues long. CDR3 DNA sequence: TGTGCCAGCAGCTTCGGGGGGGACACTGAAGCTTTCTTT. Protein sequence: CASSFGGDTEAFF.

The chain combines TRBV7-2 with TRBJ2-5; 7 bases agree with TRBD2. Germline trimming cut 6 bases from V and 1 base from J; bases unmatched to any gene: 8. Per the germline V gene, CDR1 is SGHTA and CDR2 is FQGNSA. The CDR3 contains 15 residues. CDR3 protein: CASRPGSSGQETQYF. In DNA, the CDR3 is TGTGCCAGCAGGCCCGGTTCTAGCGGCCAAGAGACCCAGTACTTC. The complete variable domain, with remaining parts taken from reference TRBV7-2 and TRBJ2-5, reads GAGVSQSPSNKVTEKGKDVELRCDPISGHTALYWYRQSLGQGLEFLIYFQGNSAPDKSGLPSDRFSAERTGGSVSTLTIQRTQQEDSAVYLCASRPGSSGQETQYFGPGTRLLVL.

V and J are TRBV19 and TRBJ2-1, with TRBD1 identical over 7 bases. Germline V gives CDR1 LNHDA, CDR2 SQIVND (reference sequence). With 4 bases clipped from V and 7 bases from J, the junction kept 10 bases outside the gene matches. CDR3 size: 15 residues. CDR3 loop: CASSTAISQGNEQFF. CDR3 nucleotide sequence: TGTGCCAGTAGTACCGCCATCTCACAGGGGAATGAGCAGTTCTTC.

The chain joins TRBV30 to TRBJ1-2; the D is unclear. Between the trimmed V and J ends, which lost 1 base and 8 bases, there was a span of 14 bases. CDR3 length: 13 amino acids. The germline CDR1 and CDR2 sequences are GTSNPN and SVGIG (reference sequence). CDR3 residues: CAWSDGGLRGYTF. The CDR3 DNA reads TGTGCCTGGAGTGACGGAGGTCTCAGGGGCTACACCTTC. Looking up the rest from reference TRBV30 and TRBJ1-2 gives the full variable domain: SQTIHQWPATLVQPVGSPLSLECTVEGTSNPNLYWYRQAAGRGLQLLFYSVGIGQISSEVPQNLSASRPQDRQFILSSKKLLLSDSGFYLCAWSDGGLRGYTFGSGTRLTVV.